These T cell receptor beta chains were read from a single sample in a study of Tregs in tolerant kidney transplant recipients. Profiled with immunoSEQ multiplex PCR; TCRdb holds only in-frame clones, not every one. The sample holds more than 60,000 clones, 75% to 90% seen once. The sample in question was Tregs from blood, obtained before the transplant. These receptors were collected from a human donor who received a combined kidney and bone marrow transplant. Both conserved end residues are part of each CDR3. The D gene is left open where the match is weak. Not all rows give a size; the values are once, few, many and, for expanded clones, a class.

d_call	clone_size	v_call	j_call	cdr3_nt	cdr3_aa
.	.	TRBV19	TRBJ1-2	TGTGCCAGTAAGGCTCAGGGGCTCCACTATGGCTACACCTTC	CASKAQGLHYGYTF
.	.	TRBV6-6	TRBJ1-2	TGTGCCAGCAGTGCCGGGACCTCCACCTATGGCTACACCTTC	CASSAGTSTYGYTF
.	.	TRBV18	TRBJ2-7	TGTGCCAGCTCGAGCGGCCGAGAGGAGCAGTACTTC	CASSSGREEQYF
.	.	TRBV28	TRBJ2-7	TGTGCCAGCAGTGTCCCCTCCTACGAGCAGTACTTC	CASSVPSYEQYF
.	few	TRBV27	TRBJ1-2	TGTGCCAGCAGTCCCCGGGACCCCGATAGCTATGGCTACACCTTC	CASSPRDPDSYGYTF
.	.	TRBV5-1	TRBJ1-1	TGCGCCAGCAGCTTGGATGGGCTCCGCACTGAAGCTTTCTTT	CASSLDGLRTEAFF
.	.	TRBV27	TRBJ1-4	TGTGCCAGCAGTTTTTCGACTAATGAAAAACTGTTTTTT	CASSFSTNEKLFF
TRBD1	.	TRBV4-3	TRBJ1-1	TGCGCCAGCAGCCCCAACGCCCAGGGGGCTGGCACTGAAGCTTTCTTT	CASSPNAQGAGTEAFF
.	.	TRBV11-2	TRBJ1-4	TGTGCCAGCAGCTTCTGGCAGGGTAGTGAAAAACTGTTTTTT	CASSFWQGSEKLFF
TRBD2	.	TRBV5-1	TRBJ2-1	TGCGCCAGCAGCTCCGGGACTAATCCCAACAATGAGCAGTTCTTC	CASSSGTNPNNEQFF
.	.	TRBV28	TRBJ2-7	TGTGCCAGCAGCCCACAGGGTAATAACGAGCAGTACTTC	CASSPQGNNEQYF
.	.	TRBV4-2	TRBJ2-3	TGTGCCAGCAGCCAAGGGCGGGAATATTCCACAGATACGCAGTATTTT	CASSQGREYSTDTQYF
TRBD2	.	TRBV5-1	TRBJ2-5	TGCGCCAGCAGCTTGGCGATAGCGGGGGCCCAAGAGACCCAGTACTTC	CASSLAIAGAQETQYF
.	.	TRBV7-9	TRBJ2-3	TGTGCCAGCAGCTTATTCCGCACAGATACGCAGTATTTT	CASSLFRTDTQYF
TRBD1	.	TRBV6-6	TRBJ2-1	TGTGCCAGCGTCGACAGGGGGAGATACAATGAGCAGTTCTTC	CASVDRGRYNEQFF
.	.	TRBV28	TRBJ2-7	TGTGCCAGCAGTTTGGGCGGAGGGGGGAACTACTACGAGCAGTACTTC	CASSLGGGGNYYEQYF
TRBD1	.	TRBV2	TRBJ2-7	TGTGCCAGCAGGGGGGGACAGGGCTACGAGCAGTACTTC	CASRGGQGYEQYF
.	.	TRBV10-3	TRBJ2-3	TGTGCCATCAGTGACCGGAGCAATCTGACAGATACGCAGTATTTT	CAISDRSNLTDTQYF
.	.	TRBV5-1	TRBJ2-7	TGCGCCAGCAGCTTGGCGGGTTCCTACGAGCAGTACTTC	CASSLAGSYEQYF
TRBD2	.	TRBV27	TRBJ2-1	TGTGCCAGCAGTTTATTTCTTAGCGGGAGGGAGTTCTTC	CASSLFLSGREFF
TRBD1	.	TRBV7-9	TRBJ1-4	TGTGCCAGCAGCCCAGGGGGGTGGAGTGAAAAACTGTTTTTT	CASSPGGWSEKLFF
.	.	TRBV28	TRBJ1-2	TGTGCCAGCAGTTTCCCCCCCTATGGCTACACCTTC	CASSFPPYGYTF
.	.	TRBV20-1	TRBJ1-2	TGCAGTGCCGACGGTTCAGTTCCCTACACCTTC	CSADGSVPYTF
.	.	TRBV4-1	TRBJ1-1	TGCGCCAGCAGCCAAGGCGCGTTTCTGACTGAAGCTTTCTTT	CASSQGAFLTEAFF
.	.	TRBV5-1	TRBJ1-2	TGCGCCAGCAGCTTGGATGCTCCAGGGAACTATGGCTACACCTTC	CASSLDAPGNYGYTF
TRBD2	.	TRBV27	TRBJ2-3	TGTGCCAGCAGTTCGGGACTAGCGGGGGGTTTGGGGCAGTATTTT	CASSSGLAGGLGQYF
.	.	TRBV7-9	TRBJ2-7	TGTGCCAGCAGCAGGGGCTACGAGCAGTACTTC	CASSRGYEQYF
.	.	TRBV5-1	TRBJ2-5	TGCGCCAGCAGAGAGCGGGTCTTAGAGACCCAGTACTTC	CASRERVLETQYF
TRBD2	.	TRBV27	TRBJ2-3	TGTGCCAGCAGTGGTAGCGGGGGGAAGACAGATACGCAGTATTTT	CASSGSGGKTDTQYF
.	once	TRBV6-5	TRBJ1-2	TGTGCCAGCCGATTGAAGTCGGCGACTGTCTATGGCTACACCTTC	CASRLKSATVYGYTF
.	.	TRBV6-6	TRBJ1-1	TGTGCCAGCAGCCCTAGGACGGTCAACACTGAAGCTTTCTTT	CASSPRTVNTEAFF
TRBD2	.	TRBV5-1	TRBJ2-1	TGCGCCAGCAGCCCTAGCGGGAGCTCCTACAATGAGCAGTTCTTC	CASSPSGSSYNEQFF
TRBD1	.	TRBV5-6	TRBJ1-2	TGTGCCAGTCAACAGGGGGCTGAGGGTGGCTACACCTTC	CASQQGAEGGYTF
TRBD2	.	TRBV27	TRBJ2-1	TGTGCCAGCCGGGAGGGACTGTCCTTTAATGAGCAGTTCTTC	CASREGLSFNEQFF
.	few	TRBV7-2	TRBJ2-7	TGTGCCAGCAGCTCCCACTACGAGCAGTACTTC	CASSSHYEQYF
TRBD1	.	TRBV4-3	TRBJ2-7	TGCGCCAGCAGCCCAGGACAGGACGCCCCCTACGAGCAGTACTTC	CASSPGQDAPYEQYF
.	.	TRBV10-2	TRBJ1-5	TGCGCCAGCAGCTCAGGCAATCAGCCCCAGCATTTT	CASSSGNQPQHF
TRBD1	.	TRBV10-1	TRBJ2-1	TGCGCCAGCAGTGACCCAGGGGGCTCCTACAATGAGCAGTTCTTC	CASSDPGGSYNEQFF
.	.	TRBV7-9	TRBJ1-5	TGTGCCAGCAGCTTGGCCAACTCAAATCAGCCCCAGCATTTT	CASSLANSNQPQHF
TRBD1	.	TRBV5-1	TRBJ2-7	TGCGCCAGCAGCTTGGAGGTCAGGGGGATCTACGAGCAGTACTTC	CASSLEVRGIYEQYF
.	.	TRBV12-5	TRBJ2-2	TGTGCTAGTGGTTTTAGTGGCAGGGGCAGCACCGGGGAGCTGTTTTTT	CASGFSGRGSTGELFF
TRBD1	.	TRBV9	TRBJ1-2	TGTGCCAGCAGCGTAGAGGGACAGGGAAGATATGGCTACACCTTC	CASSVEGQGRYGYTF
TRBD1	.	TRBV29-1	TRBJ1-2	TGCAGCGCCATGACAGGGGGCCTGAACTATGGCTACACCTTC	CSAMTGGLNYGYTF
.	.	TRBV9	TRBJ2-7	TGTGCCAGCAGCAAACATGTAGACCGATCCTACGAGCAGTACTTC	CASSKHVDRSYEQYF
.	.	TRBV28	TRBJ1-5	TGTGCCAGCACGGAGGTGGTAGGCAATCAGCCCCAGCATTTT	CASTEVVGNQPQHF
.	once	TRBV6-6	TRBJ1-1	TGTGCCAGCAGTTACAGCCAAATGAACACTGAAGCTTTCTTT	CASSYSQMNTEAFF